This T cell receptor beta chain was observed in a study of metastatic and nonmetastatic thyroid tumors. Study background: Repertoire comparison spanned blood and tumor or nodule tissue of malignant and benign thyroid patients.

All patients reached thyroid surgery having received no treatment beforehand. The sample holds a few counts of this clone. The germline CDR1 and CDR2 sequences are MDHEN and SYDVKM. The CDR3 runs to 14 residues. V lost 7 bases and J 3 bases, leaving 15 bases between the germline ends. TCRdb re-called clones from the PCR reads using MiXCR. The sample shows 15,000 to 20,000 clones, roughly 22% of them seen only once. The V call is TRBV28, the J call TRBJ1-2; the D is unclear. Sequencing was carried out using adjacent normal tissue. The TCR originated in a female donor with papillary thyroid cancer or a benign thyroid nodule (not recorded which). Some clones in this sample may be carry-over from other donors' samples. The CDR3 here is CASTLGWADYGYTF. The CDR3, as DNA: TGTGCCAGCACCTTAGGCTGGGCTGACTATGGCTACACCTTC.